This is a list of T cell receptor beta chains from one sample in a study of blood T cell repertoires in COVID-19. Data came from immunoSEQ multiplex PCR; TCRdb stores just in-frame clones and leaves some out. The data contain about 350,000 clones, under 95% of them singletons. Sample: peripheral blood. All receptors come from a woman under 30 who had recovered from COVID-19. CDR3s leave out the opening cysteine and the closing phenylalanine or tryptophan. Expanded clones get a size class; other rows say once, few or many, or leave the size out.

clone_size: .; j_call: TRBJ2-2; v_call: TRBV5-1; cdr3_aa: ASSKIGQIANTGELF
clone_size: .; j_call: TRBJ2-5; v_call: TRBV19; cdr3_aa: ASSINGGWQETQY
clone_size: .; j_call: TRBJ2-3; v_call: TRBV15; cdr3_aa: ATSRDVTSTDTQY
clone_size: .; j_call: TRBJ2-1; v_call: TRBV6-5; cdr3_aa: ASSGPGQGYNEQF
clone_size: .; j_call: TRBJ1-1; v_call: TRBV6-5; cdr3_aa: ASSSPGQAEAF
clone_size: .; j_call: TRBJ1-3; v_call: TRBV18; cdr3_aa: ASSPLIRDLGGNGGNTIY
clone_size: .; j_call: TRBJ2-3; v_call: TRBV3-1/TRBV3-2; cdr3_aa: ASSHSGPAGQY
clone_size: .; j_call: TRBJ2-1; v_call: TRBV9; cdr3_aa: ASSVGLASGYEQF
clone_size: .; j_call: TRBJ2-2; v_call: TRBV5-1; cdr3_aa: ASSLAQNTGELF
clone_size: .; j_call: TRBJ2-3; v_call: TRBV7-2; cdr3_aa: ASSPKTGVGDTQY
clone_size: .; j_call: TRBJ2-3; v_call: TRBV9; cdr3_aa: ASSPPGQGLGTDTQY
clone_size: .; j_call: TRBJ2-2; v_call: TRBV7-2; cdr3_aa: ASSLEGVRPLNTGELF
clone_size: once; j_call: TRBJ2-3; v_call: TRBV5-8; cdr3_aa: ASSLGTDYTDTQY
clone_size: .; j_call: TRBJ1-1; v_call: TRBV11-2; cdr3_aa: ASSLVPMGRPILGTEAF
clone_size: .; j_call: TRBJ1-4; v_call: TRBV30; cdr3_aa: AWTFGWGGGEKLF
clone_size: .; j_call: TRBJ1-6; v_call: TRBV30; cdr3_aa: AWDTSGGSPLH
clone_size: .; j_call: TRBJ2-1; v_call: TRBV15; cdr3_aa: ATSRGSYYNEQF
clone_size: .; j_call: TRBJ1-2; v_call: TRBV2; cdr3_aa: ASREGQGRKYGYT
clone_size: .; j_call: TRBJ2-3; v_call: TRBV7-2; cdr3_aa: ASSWRRSDTQY
clone_size: .; j_call: TRBJ1-4; v_call: TRBV27; cdr3_aa: ASSLPGTGGWLTNEKLF
clone_size: few; j_call: TRBJ1-1; v_call: TRBV29-1; cdr3_aa: SVVLRGLPEGTEAF
clone_size: .; j_call: TRBJ1-1; v_call: TRBV7-6; cdr3_aa: ASSLAVGGRRWNTEAF